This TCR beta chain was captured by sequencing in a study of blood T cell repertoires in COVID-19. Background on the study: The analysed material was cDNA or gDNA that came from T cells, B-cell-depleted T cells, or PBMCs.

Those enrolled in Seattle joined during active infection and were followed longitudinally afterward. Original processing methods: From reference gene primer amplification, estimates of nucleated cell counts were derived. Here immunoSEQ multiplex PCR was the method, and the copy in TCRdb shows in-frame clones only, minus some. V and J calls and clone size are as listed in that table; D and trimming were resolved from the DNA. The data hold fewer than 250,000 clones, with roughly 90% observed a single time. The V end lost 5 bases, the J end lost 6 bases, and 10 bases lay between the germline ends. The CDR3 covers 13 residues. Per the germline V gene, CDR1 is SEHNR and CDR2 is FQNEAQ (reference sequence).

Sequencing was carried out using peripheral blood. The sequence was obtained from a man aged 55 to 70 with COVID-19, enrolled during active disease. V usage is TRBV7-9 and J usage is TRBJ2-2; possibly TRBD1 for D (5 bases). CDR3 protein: CASSTQGSGELFF. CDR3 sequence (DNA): TGTGCCAGCAGCACCCAGGGTTCCGGGGAGCTGTTTTTT.